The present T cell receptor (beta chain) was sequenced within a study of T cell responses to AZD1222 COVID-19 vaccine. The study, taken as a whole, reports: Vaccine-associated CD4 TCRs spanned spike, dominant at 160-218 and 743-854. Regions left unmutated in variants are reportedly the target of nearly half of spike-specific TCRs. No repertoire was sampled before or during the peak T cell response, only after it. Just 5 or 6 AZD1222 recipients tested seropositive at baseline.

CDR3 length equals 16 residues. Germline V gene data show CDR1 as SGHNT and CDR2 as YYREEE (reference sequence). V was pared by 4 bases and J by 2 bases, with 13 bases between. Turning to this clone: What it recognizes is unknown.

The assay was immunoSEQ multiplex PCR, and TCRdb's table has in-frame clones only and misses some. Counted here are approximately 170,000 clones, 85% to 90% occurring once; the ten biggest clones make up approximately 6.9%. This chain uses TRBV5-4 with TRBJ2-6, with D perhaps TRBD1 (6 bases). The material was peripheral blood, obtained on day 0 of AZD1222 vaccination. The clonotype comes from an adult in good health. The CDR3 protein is CASSVRTGTGANVLTF. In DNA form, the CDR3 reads TGTGCCAGCAGCGTACGTACAGGGACTGGGGCCAACGTCCTGACTTTC.